This record covers a single TCR beta chain. This clonotype has a handful of counts. What antigen it recognizes has not been identified. Per-base qualities were not stored, and no clone one base away is much larger. The source of the sample is a study of T-cell reconstitution after alpha-beta-depleted transplantation in children (dated by TCRdb to about 2016). Background on the whole study: The study quantitatively tracked T-cell immune reconstitution after TCRalphabeta/CD19-depleted allogeneic hematopoietic cell transplantation in children using TCR repertoire profiling.

Trimming removed 5 bases from V and 4 bases from J, leaving 12 bases between the germline ends. The CDR3 runs 14 residues from the cysteine to the phenylalanine. Only the CDR3 portion is preserved as DNA: 42 bases, with reading frame beginning at the first base. CDR1 is given as SGHNT and CDR2 as YENEEA, both from the germline V gene. Library prep was done by PCR. TCRdb shows the sequencer as Illumina HiSeq 2500. Molecular barcoding was employed in the preparation of TCR libraries, with unique molecular identifiers being used to normalize TCRbeta repertoire quantification. In-frame beta chains were kept once TCRdb had trimmed the public reads at Q25 with fastp and called clones with MiXCR. Every entry covers one CDR3 protein and lists the most common genes and DNA from its rows. Here the sample has hundreds of thousands of distinct CDR3 sequences; more than 10% occur a single time. The ten largest clones represent about 2.6% of the sample.

The clonotype was recovered from a human donor who donated a stem cell graft to a child with acute lymphoblastic leukemia. The rearrangement joined TRBV11-3 to TRBJ2-1; a weak D assignment points to TRBD2 (6 bases agree). The sequencing used PBMCs from the stem cell graft donor, collected from the stem cell graft. The sequence in DNA is TGTGCCAGCAGCCCCCGGGACTCTTACAATGAGCAGTTCTTC. Its translation is CASSPRDSYNEQFF.